A selection of T cell receptor beta chains follows, all from one sample in a study of regulatory T cells after allogeneic stem cell transplantation. TCRdb re-called the 5' RACE reads with MiXCR, one entry per CDR3 protein. The sample holds roughly 350 distinct CDR3 sequences, about a sixth seen once. Sequencing used sorted CD4+ T cells from blood (whether regulatory or conventional is not recorded), obtained 30 days after allogeneic stem cell transplant. These receptors came from a human patient who had an allogeneic stem cell transplant, so the T cells may come from the graft donor. Both conserved end residues are part of each CDR3. The D gene is left open where the match is weak. Part of the rows lack a size; the others show once, few, many or a class for expanded clones.

12	-	TRBJ1-5	large	TRBV18	CASRDQGQPQHF	TGTGCCAGCCGGGACCAAGGACAGCCCCAGCATTTT
13	-	TRBJ1-1	-	TRBV14	CAGSRDTNTEAFF	TGTGCCGGCAGCCGAGACACGAACACTGAAGCTTTCTTT
16	-	TRBJ2-5	-	TRBV4-2	CVSSRHKGELVETQYF	TGTGTCAGCAGCCGACATAAGGGGGAGTTAGTCGAGACCCAGTACTTC
16	-	TRBJ1-2	large	TRBV5-6	CASSSSSWSPNYGYTF	TGTGCCAGCAGCTCTTCGAGTTGGAGCCCCAACTATGGCTACACCTTC
15	TRBD2	TRBJ2-3	large	TRBV20-1	CSASPSGRSTDTQYF	TGCAGTGCTTCACCTAGCGGGAGGAGCACAGATACGCAGTATTTT
14	TRBD2	TRBJ2-3	medium-sized	TRBV6-1	CASLSGRRADTQYF	TGTGCCAGCCTAAGCGGGAGGCGGGCAGATACGCAGTATTTT
14	-	TRBJ1-1	large	TRBV5-1	CASSLADRNTEAFF	TGCGCCAGCAGCTTGGCCGACAGGAACACTGAAGCTTTCTTT
13	-	TRBJ2-1	large	TRBV20-1	CSAPGHRLNEQFF	TGCAGTGCTCCGGGACACAGGTTGAATGAGCAGTTCTTC
17	TRBD2	TRBJ2-3	large	TRBV5-4	CASSFSTSGRLTDTQYF	TGTGCCAGCAGCTTTTCAACTAGCGGGAGACTCACAGATACGCAGTATTTT
13	-	TRBJ1-2	-	TRBV5-4	CVSSLGTNSGCTF	TGTGTCAGCAGCCTGGGAACAAACTCCGGCTGCACCTTC
15	-	TRBJ1-1	-	TRBV9	CASSALREWGAEAFF	TGTGCCAGCAGTGCCCTTCGGGAGTGGGGAGCTGAAGCTTTCTTT
14	-	TRBJ1-6	medium-sized	TRBV5-4	CASSFGVGNSPLHF	TGTGCCAGCAGCTTTGGGGTTGGCAATTCACCCCTCCACTTT
14	TRBD2	TRBJ2-3	large	TRBV10-3	CAILAGASTDTQYF	TGTGCCATCTTAGCGGGGGCTAGCACAGATACGCAGTATTTT
14	-	TRBJ2-1	-	TRBV24-1	CATSDLGGRDEQFF	TGTGCCACCAGTGATTTGGGAGGGCGGGATGAGCAGTTCTTC
14	-	TRBJ1-2	large	TRBV6-1	CASTVDVGSGGYTF	TGTGCCAGCACTGTGGACGTTGGGTCGGGGGGCTACACCTTC
13	-	TRBJ2-7	large	TRBV5-1	CASSLPDNYEQYF	TGCGCCAGCAGCTTGCCAGATAACTACGAGCAGTACTTC
14	-	TRBJ2-1	large	TRBV5-5	CASSLVRVHNEQFF	TGTGCCAGCAGCTTGGTCCGCGTCCACAATGAGCAGTTCTTC
17	-	TRBJ2-1	medium-sized	TRBV24-1	CATSDSRQGGHYNEQFF	TGTGCCACCAGTGACTCTCGGCAGGGGGGTCACTACAATGAGCAGTTCTTC
16	TRBD1	TRBJ2-2	large	TRBV12-3/TRBV12-4	CASSAQGAVSHGELFF	TGTGCCAGCAGTGCACAGGGGGCGGTAAGCCACGGGGAGCTGTTTTTT
13	TRBD1	TRBJ1-4	large	TRBV29-1	CSVRTGSNEKLFF	TGCAGCGTTCGGACAGGTTCTAATGAAAAACTGTTTTTT
11	-	TRBJ2-1	medium-sized	TRBV5-6	CASSFGDEQFF	TGTGCCAGCAGCTTTGGGGATGAGCAGTTCTTC
14	-	TRBJ2-7	large	TRBV10-3	CAISESGGDHEQYF	TGTGCCATCAGTGAGTCAGGGGGGGACCACGAGCAGTACTTC
17	TRBD2	TRBJ2-1	large	TRBV10-3	CAISGLAGLSSYNEQFF	TGTGCCATCAGTGGACTAGCGGGTCTCAGCTCCTACAATGAGCAGTTCTTC
17	TRBD2	TRBJ2-1	large	TRBV5-4	CASSLAPQAGAYNEQFF	TGTGCCAGCAGCTTGGCCCCTCAAGCGGGAGCTTACAATGAGCAGTTCTTC
24	TRBD1	TRBJ1-4	few	TRBV6-9	CASSYRRRDRVGGLYSATNEKLFF	TGTGCCAGCAGTTATCGACGCCGGGACAGGGTAGGGGGGCTGTACTCTGCAACTAATGAAAAACTGTTTTTT
13	-	TRBJ2-1	large	TRBV29-1	CSVDPQGRVEQFF	TGCAGCGTTGACCCTCAGGGAAGGGTTGAGCAGTTCTTC
16	TRBD2	TRBJ2-2	large	TRBV27	CASSLSLAGDTGELFF	TGTGCCAGCAGTTTATCACTAGCGGGTGACACCGGGGAGCTGTTTTTT
15	-	TRBJ1-1	large	TRBV10-3	CAITATTAGRTEAFF	TGTGCCATCACAGCTACCACGGCAGGGAGAACTGAAGCTTTCTTT
13	-	TRBJ1-2	few	TRBV5-6	CASSQLAFLGCTF	TGTGCCAGCAGCCAGTTGGCGTTTCTGGGCTGCACCTTC
12	-	TRBJ1-1	-	TRBV24-1	CATMGQNTEAFF	TGTGCCACCATGGGACAGAACACTGAAGCTTTCTTT
15	-	TRBJ1-6	large	TRBV5-1	CASSLGMSYNSPLHF	TGCGCCAGCAGCTTGGGAATGAGCTATAATTCACCCCTCCACTTT
15	TRBD1	TRBJ2-1	medium-sized	TRBV28	CASSFSGGNYNEQFF	TGTGCCAGCAGTTTTTCAGGGGGCAACTACAATGAGCAGTTCTTC
13	TRBD1	TRBJ2-7	large	TRBV7-9	CASSSQGADEQYF	TGTGCCAGCAGCTCACAGGGGGCGGACGAGCAGTACTTC
14	TRBD1	TRBJ2-5	large	TRBV27	CASRGTGGAGTQYF	TGTGCCAGCAGGGGGACAGGGGGCGCGGGGACCCAGTACTTC
14	TRBD2	TRBJ2-1	-	TRBV5-1	CASSWREPYNEQFF	TGCGCCAGCTCTTGGCGGGAGCCATACAATGAGCAGTTCTTC
14	-	TRBJ1-2	large	TRBV24-1	CATSDSGDPISYTF	TGTGCCACCAGTGATTCGGGGGACCCAATAAGCTACACCTTC
15	TRBD2	TRBJ2-5	-	TRBV7-2	CASSRTSGSGETQYF	TGTGCCAGCAGTAGGACTAGCGGGAGTGGAGAGACCCAGTACTTC
15	TRBD2	TRBJ2-7	large	TRBV27	CASSPRKGLAYEQYF	TGTGCCAGCAGTCCCCGGAAAGGACTAGCCTACGAGCAGTACTTC
18	-	TRBJ2-6	medium-sized	TRBV5-1	CASSFRGSMTSGANVMTF	TGCGCCAGCAGCTTCAGAGGGTCCATGACCTCTGGGGCCAACGTCATGACTTTC
17	-	TRBJ1-3	large	TRBV11-2	CASSFRRTAFSGNTIYF	TGTGCCAGCAGCTTCCGTCGGACGGCCTTCTCTGGAAACACCATATATTTT
12	TRBD2	TRBJ2-5	medium-sized	TRBV7-7	CASSSGGETQYF	TGTGCTAGCAGTTCGGGAGGGGAGACCCAGTACTTC
15	TRBD2	TRBJ2-1	large	TRBV18	CASSPPSGSADEQFF	TGTGCCAGCTCACCCCCTAGCGGGAGTGCGGATGAGCAGTTCTTC
13	-	TRBJ1-5	hyperexpanded	TRBV7-9	CASSLDSNQPQHF	TGTGCCAGCAGCCTAGATAGCAATCAGCCCCAGCATTTT
16	-	TRBJ2-2	-	TRBV5-6	CASSLAEGLVTGELFF	TGTGCCAGCAGCTTGGCCGAGGGGCTAGTCACCGGGGAGCTGTTTTTT
14	-	TRBJ2-2	large	TRBV7-2	CASSLTGNTGELFF	TGTGCCAGCAGCTTAACAGGGAACACCGGGGAGCTGTTTTTT
13	-	TRBJ2-3	-	TRBV6-5	CASSYSGDDTRYF	TGTGCCAGCAGTTACTCCGGAGACGATACGCGGTATTTT
17	-	TRBJ1-3	-	TRBV11-2	CASSFRRTAFSGNATYF	TGTGCCAGCAGCTTCCGTCGGACGGCCTTCTCTGGAAACGCCACATATTTT
12	-	TRBJ2-5	-	TRBV30	CAWSVSPGTQYF	TGTGCCTGGAGTGTCTCCCCAGGGACCCAGTACTTC
14	-	TRBJ1-5	medium-sized	TRBV2	CASSGITRNQPQHF	TGTGCCAGCAGTGGGATCACTCGCAATCAGCCCCAGCATTTT
14	-	TRBJ1-6	hyperexpanded	TRBV5-1	CASNPGPANSPLHF	TGCGCCAGCAACCCGGGGCCGGCAAATTCACCCCTCCACTTT